This TCR beta chain emerged from a study of T-cell reconstitution after alpha-beta-depleted transplantation in children. Preparation of the TCRbeta library involved a method that used unique molecular identifiers. A single record per CDR3 protein comes from TCRdb applying MiXCR to the PCR reads. The sample lists approximately 170,000 distinct CDR3 sequences, approximately 12% seen once, with about 13% in the top ten. From germline, CDR1 is SEHNR and CDR2 FQNEAQ (reference sequence). Trimming stripped 4 bases from V and 4 bases from J, with 13 bases between. This CDR3 has 14 residues. This clonotype came up many times.

The clonotype originates from a boy aged 2-15 years with acute myeloid leukemia, due to receive a stem cell transplant. The chain recombines TRBV7-9 with TRBJ1-1, with D tentatively TRBD1 (5 bases). The sample consisted of PBMCs, taken before TCRalphabeta/CD19-depleted stem cell transplant. The CDR3 DNA follows: TGTGCCAGCAGCTCCTTCGTGGGGCCCACTGAAGCTTTCTTT. It encodes CASSSFVGPTEAFF. Using reference TRBV7-9 and TRBJ1-1 for the parts outside the CDR3, the full variable domain is DTGVSQNPRHKITKRGQNVTFRCDPISEHNRLYWYRQTLGQGPEFLTYFQNEAQLEKSRLLSDRFSAERPKGSFSTLEIQRTEQGDSAMYLCASSSFVGPTEAFFGQGTRLTVV.